This entry describes one T cell receptor (beta chain). Its antigen is unknown. Sample-barcoded 5' priming and a J-beta primer mix drove a second PCR of roughly 6 to 12 cycles. Through a template-switch adaptor with 12 random nucleotides, each cDNA molecule received a tag. TCRdb used MiXCR to reprocess the 5' RACE reads, holding one entry per CDR3 protein. This table has about 780,000 distinct CDR3 sequences, more than 35% appearing once. J gave up 6 bases and V 2 bases, and 7 bases lay outside the gene matches. The CDR3 is 14 residues long. The germline V gene has CDR1 SGHTA and CDR2 FQGNSA. This sample stems from a study of blood T cells in healthy people across ages. Broader study findings: Possibly confounding the expanded clonotype changes was the fact that donor CMV status was unknown. Bulk PBMC profiling left naive and antigen-experienced comparisons inconclusive. Older individuals had lower TCR beta diversity per million T cells (the decline was roughly linear).

This chain links TRBV7-2 with TRBJ2-7, with TRBD2 identical over 7 bases. The receptor comes from a man older than 75 in good health. The sample comprised blood. The CDR3 spells CASSLSLAFGEQYF. CDR3 bases: TGTGCCAGCAGCTTATCACTAGCGTTTGGCGAGCAGTACTTC.